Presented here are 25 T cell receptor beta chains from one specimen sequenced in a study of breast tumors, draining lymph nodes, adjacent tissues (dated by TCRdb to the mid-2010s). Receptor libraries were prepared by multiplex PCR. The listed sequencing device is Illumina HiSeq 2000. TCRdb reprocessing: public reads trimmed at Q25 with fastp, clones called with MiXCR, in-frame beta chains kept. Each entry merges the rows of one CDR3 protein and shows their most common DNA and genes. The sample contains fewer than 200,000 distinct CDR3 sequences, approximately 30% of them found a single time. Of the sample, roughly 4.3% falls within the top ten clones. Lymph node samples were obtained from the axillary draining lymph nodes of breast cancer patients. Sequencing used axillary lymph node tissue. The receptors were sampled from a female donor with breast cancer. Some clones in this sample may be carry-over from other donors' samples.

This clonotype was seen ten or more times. CDR3 sequence: CSATLAGSTDTQYF. CDR3 in DNA: TGCAGTGCTACCCTAGCGGGGAGCACAGATACGCAGTATTTT. The V call is TRBV20-1, the J call TRBJ2-3, with 9 nucleotides matching TRBD2. The CDR3 is 14 residues long. The V segment lost 4 bases and the J segment 0 bases; nucleotides outside the gene matches: 2. The germline V gene has CDR1 DFQATT and CDR2 SNEGSKA (reference sequence).

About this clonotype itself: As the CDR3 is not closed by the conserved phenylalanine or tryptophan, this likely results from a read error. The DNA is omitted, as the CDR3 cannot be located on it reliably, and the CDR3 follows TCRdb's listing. The CDR3 loop reads CASSRQVTA. The chain has TRBV14 and TRBJ1-4; TRBD1, the table's D call, lacks a check against the DNA. The CDR3 has 9 amino acids, counting both end residues. Germline V gives CDR1 SGHDN, CDR2 FVKESK.

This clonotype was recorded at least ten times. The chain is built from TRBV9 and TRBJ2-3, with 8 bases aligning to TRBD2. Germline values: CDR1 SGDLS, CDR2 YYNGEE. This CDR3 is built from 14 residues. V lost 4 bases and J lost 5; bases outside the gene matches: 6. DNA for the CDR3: TGTGCCAGCAGCTGGCGGGAGGATAGAGATACGCAGTATTTT. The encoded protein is CASSWREDRDTQYF. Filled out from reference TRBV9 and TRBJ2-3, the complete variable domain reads DSGVTQTPKHLITATGQRVTLRCSPRSGDLSVYWYQQSLDQGLQFLIQYYNGEERAKGNILERFSAQQFPDLHSELNLSSLELGDSALYFCASSWREDRDTQYFGPGTRLTVL.

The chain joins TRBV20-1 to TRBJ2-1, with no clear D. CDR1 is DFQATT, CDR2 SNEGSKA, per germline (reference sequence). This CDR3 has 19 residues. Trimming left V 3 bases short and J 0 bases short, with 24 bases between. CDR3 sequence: CSARARRFAAHPSYNEQFF. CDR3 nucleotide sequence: TGCAGTGCTAGGGCGCGGCGGTTCGCGGCCCACCCCTCCTACAATGAGCAGTTCTTC.

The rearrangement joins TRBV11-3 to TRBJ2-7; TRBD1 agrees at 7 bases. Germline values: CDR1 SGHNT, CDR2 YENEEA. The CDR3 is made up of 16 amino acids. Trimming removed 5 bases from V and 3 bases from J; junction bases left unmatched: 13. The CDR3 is CASSRGGGSENYEQYF. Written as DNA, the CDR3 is TGTGCCAGCAGCCGAGGGGGCGGGTCAGAAAACTACGAGCAGTACTTC.

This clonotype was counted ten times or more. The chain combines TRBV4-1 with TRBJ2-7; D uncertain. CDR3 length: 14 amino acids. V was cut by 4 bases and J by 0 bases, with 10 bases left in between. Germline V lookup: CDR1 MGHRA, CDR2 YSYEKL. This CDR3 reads CASSRTRNSYEQYF. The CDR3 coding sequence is TGCGCCAGCAGCCGAACACGTAACTCCTACGAGCAGTACTTC.

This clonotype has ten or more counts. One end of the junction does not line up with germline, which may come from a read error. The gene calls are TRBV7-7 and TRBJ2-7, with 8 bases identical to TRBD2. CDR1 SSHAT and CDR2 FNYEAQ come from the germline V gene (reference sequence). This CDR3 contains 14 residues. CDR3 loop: CASSLSGSRHEQYF. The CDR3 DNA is TGTGCTAGCAGCTTAAGCGGGAGCCGGCACGAGCAGTACTTC.

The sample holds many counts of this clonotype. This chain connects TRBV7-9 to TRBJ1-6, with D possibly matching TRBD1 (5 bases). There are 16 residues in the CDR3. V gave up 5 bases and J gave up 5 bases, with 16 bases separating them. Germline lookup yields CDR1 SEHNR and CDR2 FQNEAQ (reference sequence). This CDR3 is CASSPDSPLNNSPLHF. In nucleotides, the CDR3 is TGTGCCAGCAGCCCAGACAGCCCGCTGAATAATTCACCCCTCCACTTT.

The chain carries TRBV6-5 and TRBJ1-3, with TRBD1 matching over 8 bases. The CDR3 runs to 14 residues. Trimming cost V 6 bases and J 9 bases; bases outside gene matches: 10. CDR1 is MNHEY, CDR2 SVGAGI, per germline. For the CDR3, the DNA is TGTGCCAGCAGCCCCGGGGTTGACAGGGGCACCATATATTTT. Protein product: CASSPGVDRGTIYF.

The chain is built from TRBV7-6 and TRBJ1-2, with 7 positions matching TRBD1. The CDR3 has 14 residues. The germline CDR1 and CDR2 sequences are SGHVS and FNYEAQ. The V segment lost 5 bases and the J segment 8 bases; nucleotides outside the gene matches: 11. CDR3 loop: CASSPTGQGFGYTF. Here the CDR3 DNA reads TGTGCCAGCAGCCCGACAGGGCAGGGATTCGGCTACACCTTC.

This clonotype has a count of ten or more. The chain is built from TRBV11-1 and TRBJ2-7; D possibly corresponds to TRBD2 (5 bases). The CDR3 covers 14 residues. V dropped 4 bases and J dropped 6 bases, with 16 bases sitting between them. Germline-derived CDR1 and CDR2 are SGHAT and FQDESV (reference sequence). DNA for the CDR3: TGTGCCAGCAGCTCGACTAAGGGATTTGTCGAGCAGTACTTC. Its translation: CASSSTKGFVEQYF.

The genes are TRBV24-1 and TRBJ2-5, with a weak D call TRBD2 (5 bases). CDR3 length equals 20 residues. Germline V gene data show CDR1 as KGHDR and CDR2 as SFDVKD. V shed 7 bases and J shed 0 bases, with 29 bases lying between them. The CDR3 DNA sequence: TGTGCCACCAGCTCCACGACGGGGAGCAATCAGCCCCAGCACCAAGAGACCCAGTACTTC. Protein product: CATSSTTGSNQPQHQETQYF.

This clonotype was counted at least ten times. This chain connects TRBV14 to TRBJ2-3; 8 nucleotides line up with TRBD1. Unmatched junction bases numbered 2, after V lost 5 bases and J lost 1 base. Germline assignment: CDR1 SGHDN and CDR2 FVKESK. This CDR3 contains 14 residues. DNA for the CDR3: TGTGCCAGCAGCAGGACAGGGCGCACAGATACGCAGTATTTT. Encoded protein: CASSRTGRTDTQYF.

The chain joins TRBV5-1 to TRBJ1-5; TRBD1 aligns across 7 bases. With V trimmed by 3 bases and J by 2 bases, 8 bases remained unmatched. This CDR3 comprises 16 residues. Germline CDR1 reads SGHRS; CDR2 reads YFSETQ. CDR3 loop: CASSSRGTARNQPQHF. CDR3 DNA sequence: TGCGCCAGCAGCTCCCGGGGGACAGCCCGCAATCAGCCCCAGCATTTT. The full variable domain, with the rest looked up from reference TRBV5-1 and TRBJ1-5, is KAGVTQTPRYLIKTRGQQVTLSCSPISGHRSVSWYQQTPGQGLQFLFEYFSETQRNKGNFPGRFSGRQFSNSRSEMNVSTLELGDSALYLCASSSRGTARNQPQHFGDGTRLSIL.

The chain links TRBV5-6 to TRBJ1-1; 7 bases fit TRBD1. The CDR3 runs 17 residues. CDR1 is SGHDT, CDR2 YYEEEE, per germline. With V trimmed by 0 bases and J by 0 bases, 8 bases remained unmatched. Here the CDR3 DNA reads TGTGCCAGCAGCTTGGGAAGGGGGCCGTTGATGAACACTGAAGCTTTCTTT. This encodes CASSLGRGPLMNTEAFF.

In DNA form, the CDR3 reads TGTGCCACCAGCAGAGGACAGGGTAATTCACCCCTCCACTTT. This encodes CATSRGQGNSPLHF. The chain uses TRBV15 and TRBJ1-6; TRBD1 aligns across 7 bases. CDR1 is LNHNV, CDR2 YYDKDF, per germline (reference sequence). CDR3 length equals 14 residues. The junction had 0 bases not matched to a gene; V was cut back by 1 base and J by 6 bases.

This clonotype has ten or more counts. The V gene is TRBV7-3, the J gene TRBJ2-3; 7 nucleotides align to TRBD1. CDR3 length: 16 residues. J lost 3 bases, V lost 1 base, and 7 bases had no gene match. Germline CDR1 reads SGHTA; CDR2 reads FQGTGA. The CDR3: CASSLNRGRRTDTQYF. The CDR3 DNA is TGTGCCAGCAGCTTAAACAGGGGTAGGAGGACAGATACGCAGTATTTT.

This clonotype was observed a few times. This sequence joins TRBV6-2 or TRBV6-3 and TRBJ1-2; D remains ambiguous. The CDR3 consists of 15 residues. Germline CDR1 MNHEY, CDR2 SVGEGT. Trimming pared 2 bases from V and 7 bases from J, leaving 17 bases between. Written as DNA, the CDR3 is TGTGCCAGCAGTTACCCGATCACACGAAGTTTTGGCTACACCTTC. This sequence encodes CASSYPITRSFGYTF.

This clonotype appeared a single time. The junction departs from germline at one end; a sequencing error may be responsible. The CDR3 sequence is CACSVEAGGDEQYF. In DNA, the CDR3 is TGTGCCTGCAGCGTAGAGGCAGGGGGTGACGAGCAGTACTTC. The chain employs TRBV9 and TRBJ2-7; the match to TRBD1 covers 7 bases. The V gene's germline CDR1 is SGDLS and CDR2 YYNGEE. The CDR3 is made up of 14 amino acids.

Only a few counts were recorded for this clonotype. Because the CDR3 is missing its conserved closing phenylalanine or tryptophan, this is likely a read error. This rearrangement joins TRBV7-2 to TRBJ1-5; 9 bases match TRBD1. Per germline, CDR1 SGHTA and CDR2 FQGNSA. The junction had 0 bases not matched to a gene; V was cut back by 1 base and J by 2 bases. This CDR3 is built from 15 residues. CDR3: CASSLGTGGNQPQHL. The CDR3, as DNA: TGTGCCAGCAGCTTAGGGACAGGGGGCAATCAGCCCCAGCATCTT.

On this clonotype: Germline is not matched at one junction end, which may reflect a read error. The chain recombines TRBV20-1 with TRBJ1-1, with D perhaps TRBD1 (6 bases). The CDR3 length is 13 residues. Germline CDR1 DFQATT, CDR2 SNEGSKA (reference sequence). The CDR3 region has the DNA TGCAGTGCTCTTCGGGACACCAACACTGATGCTTTCTTT. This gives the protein CSALRDTNTDAFF.

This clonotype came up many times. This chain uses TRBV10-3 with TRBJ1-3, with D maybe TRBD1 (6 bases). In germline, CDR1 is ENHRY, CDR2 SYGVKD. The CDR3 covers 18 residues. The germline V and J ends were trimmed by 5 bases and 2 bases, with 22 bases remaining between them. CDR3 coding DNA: TGTGCCATCAGTCACGATCGGGAGGGGGATCTCCCTGGAAACACCATATATTTT. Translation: CAISHDREGDLPGNTIYF.

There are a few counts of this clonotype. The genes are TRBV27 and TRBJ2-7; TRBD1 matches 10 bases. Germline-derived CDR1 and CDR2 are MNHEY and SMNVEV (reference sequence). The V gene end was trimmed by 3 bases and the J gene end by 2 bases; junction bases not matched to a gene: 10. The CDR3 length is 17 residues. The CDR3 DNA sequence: TGTGCCAGCAGTTTGGTGTTGGGACAGGGGACCCCCTACGAGCAGTACTTC. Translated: CASSLVLGQGTPYEQYF.

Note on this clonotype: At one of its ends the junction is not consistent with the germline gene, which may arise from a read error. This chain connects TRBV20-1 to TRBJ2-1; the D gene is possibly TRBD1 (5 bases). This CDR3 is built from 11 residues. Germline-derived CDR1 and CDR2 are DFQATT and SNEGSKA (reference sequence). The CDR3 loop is CKVGRVNEQSF. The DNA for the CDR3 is TGCAAGGTCGGCAGGGTGAATGAGCAGTCCTTC.

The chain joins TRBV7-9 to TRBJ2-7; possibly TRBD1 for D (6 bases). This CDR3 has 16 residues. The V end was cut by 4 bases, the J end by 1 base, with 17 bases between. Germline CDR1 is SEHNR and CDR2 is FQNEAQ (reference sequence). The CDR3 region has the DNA TGTGCCAGCAGCTCCCTGGACGGGACAACATCCTACGAGCAGTACTTC. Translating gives CASSSLDGTTSYEQYF.